The entry below gives a single T cell receptor beta chain sequence along with its context. Its antigen is as yet unknown. The junction and the germline gene differ at one end; a read error may be behind it. It was with 60 Vbeta and 13 Jbeta primers that the PCR ran. Produced via immunoSEQ multiplex PCR; TCRdb's table is partial and in-frame only. Here the sample spans over 150,000 clones, approximately 78% being singletons. The data belong to a study of cytomegalovirus exposure and HLA in healthy donors. Study-wide results and limits: Reports indicated that the classifier achieved high specificity and sensitivity in diagnosing cytomegalovirus status. HLA restriction was apparent for most CMV-associated TCR beta chains in a later analysis.

Germline V gene data show CDR1 as SGHRS and CDR2 as YFSETQ. This CDR3 spans 14 amino acids. The TCR sequence derives from a male donor in good health and CMV-seropositive. The chain is built from TRBV5-1 and TRBJ2-4; D is perhaps TRBD2 (6 bases). Source material: PBMCs. The CDR3 loop reads CASKTGEAKNSQYF. In nucleotides, the CDR3 is TGCGCCAGCAAGACGGGAGAAGCCAAAAACAGTCAGTACTTC.